The 24 T cell receptor beta chains listed next were all sequenced from one sample in a study of CXCR3-negative and CXCR3-positive naive CD8 T cells. Each TRB cDNA library was prepared by 5' RACE (with UMI labels). TCRdb reprocessed the 5' RACE reads and keeps a single row for each CDR3 protein, giving no DNA. The sample table sets out roughly 56,000 distinct CDR3 sequences. Sequenced material: naive CXCR3- CD8+ T cells from blood. Subset: CD45RO-CCR7+CD27+CD95- naive CD8+ T cells lacking CXCR3 (TNR3-). These receptors came from a human donor in good health. Some clones in this sample may be carry-over from other donors' samples.

The CDR3 loop reads CASSLGWDWNEQFF. This chain links TRBV28 with TRBJ2-1. The germline CDR1 and CDR2 sequences are MDHEN and SYDVKM. The CDR3 spans 14 residues.

The CDR3 here is CSVGPGIDGYTF. The rearrangement joins TRBV29-1 to TRBJ1-2; TCRdb returns TRBD1, unconfirmable since there is no DNA. Per germline, CDR1 SQVTM and CDR2 ANQGSEA. This CDR3 has 12 amino acids.

V gene TRBV4-3 combines with J gene TRBJ2-3. In germline, CDR1 is LGHNA, CDR2 YSLEER. CDR3 length: 13 residues. The CDR3 loop is CASSQGRTDTQYF.

The V and J genes are TRBV28 and TRBJ2-7; the D call from TCRdb, TRBD1, cannot be confirmed without DNA. Germline-derived CDR1 and CDR2 are MDHEN and SYDVKM. The CDR3 contains 15 residues. The CDR3 is CASLAISATGGEQYF.

The chain recombines TRBV20-1 with TRBJ2-5; the TRBD2 assignment by TCRdb is unverifiable without DNA. The CDR3 consists of 13 residues. From germline, CDR1 is DFQATT and CDR2 SNEGSKA (reference sequence). CDR3: CSARAVSVETQYF.

The chain has TRBV29-1 and TRBJ2-1. CDR3 length: 13 amino acids. Germline assignment: CDR1 SQVTM and CDR2 ANQGSEA. The CDR3 region is CSVAGGSYNEQFF.

J is TRBJ2-1 and V is TRBV5-1. This CDR3 has 14 amino acids. Germline loops: CDR1 SGHRS, CDR2 YFSETQ. The CDR3 region is CASSLVGTNNEQFF.

J is TRBJ1-1 and V is TRBV29-1. CDR3 length: 11 amino acids. Germline V CDR1 and CDR2: SQVTM, ANQGSEA. CDR3 loop: CSVVPSLEAFF.

The chain couples TRBV6-2 or TRBV6-3 to TRBJ2-1; TCRdb selects TRBD1, and the lack of DNA leaves this call unchecked. CDR1 MNHEY and CDR2 SVGEGT come from the germline V gene. There are 13 residues in the CDR3. This CDR3 is CASSWDTYNEQFF.

The rearrangement joins TRBV5-1 to TRBJ2-7; there is no DNA to check the TCRdb D call of TRBD1. Germline values: CDR1 SGHRS, CDR2 YFSETQ. There are 15 residues in the CDR3. The CDR3: CASSLGGGGFSEQYF.

V and J are TRBV19 and TRBJ2-7. The CDR3 contains 14 residues. Looked up from germline, CDR1 is LNHDA and CDR2 is SQIVND (reference sequence). CDR3 loop: CASSIGSGYDEQYF.

The rearrangement links TRBV12-3 or TRBV12-4 to TRBJ1-2; TCRdb gives TRBD1 as the D gene, but with no DNA this cannot be confirmed. The CDR3 has 15 residues. The CDR3 loop reads CASSYNRGPAGGYTF.

The genes are TRBV29-1 and TRBJ2-1; there is no DNA to check the TCRdb D call of TRBD1. Germline CDR1 and CDR2: SQVTM and ANQGSEA. This CDR3 has 13 amino acids. This CDR3 reads CSAPDRGPNEQFF.

V gene TRBV7-3 combines with J gene TRBJ2-1. The CDR3 spans 15 residues. Germline assignment: CDR1 SGHTA and CDR2 FQGTGA. CDR3 in amino acids: CASSLSAAIGNEQFF.

The V and J genes are TRBV29-1 and TRBJ2-7. This CDR3 is 12 amino acids long. From germline, CDR1 is SQVTM and CDR2 ANQGSEA. Here the CDR3 reads CSVENTPYEQYF.

V is TRBV5-1 and J is TRBJ2-1; TCRdb reports TRBD2, a call that lacks DNA to check it against. The V gene's germline CDR1 is SGHRS and CDR2 YFSETQ. This CDR3 region has 11 residues. Here the CDR3 reads CASWGGNEQFF.

J is TRBJ2-1 and V is TRBV28; the D call from TCRdb, TRBD1, cannot be confirmed without DNA. The CDR3 consists of 19 residues. Germline CDR1 is MDHEN and CDR2 is SYDVKM. CDR3 protein: CASRGSTGPGRRETNEQFF.

The chain is built from TRBV13 and TRBJ1-2. Germline V gene data show CDR1 as PRHDT and CDR2 as FYEKMQ (reference sequence). The CDR3 covers 14 residues. CDR3 region: CASSFFRQSYGYTF.

The chain links TRBV27 to TRBJ2-7; TCRdb's assignment of TRBD1 cannot be checked, as there is no DNA. This CDR3 spans 15 amino acids. CDR1 and CDR2 from the germline V gene are MNHEY and SMNVEV (reference sequence). The CDR3 region is CDSTGRQRPLGEQYF.

The chain couples TRBV7-9 to TRBJ1-1; TCRdb's D call, TRBD1, is unchecked because there is no DNA. This CDR3 region has 17 residues. Germline V gene data show CDR1 as SEHNR and CDR2 as FQNEAQ (reference sequence). CDR3 in amino acids: CASSLSLTGTVNTEAFF.

The chain combines TRBV13 with TRBJ2-7; there is no DNA to check the TCRdb D call of TRBD1. This CDR3 region has 15 residues. CDR1 PRHDT and CDR2 FYEKMQ come from the germline V gene (reference sequence). The CDR3 loop is CASSLSKGLSYEQYF. Full variable domain (outside the CDR3, taken from reference TRBV13 and TRBJ2-7): AAGVIQSPRHLIKEKRETATLKCYPIPRHDTVYWYQQGPGQDPQFLISFYEKMQSDKGSIPDRFSAQQFSDYHSELNMSSLELGDSALYFCASSLSKGLSYEQYFGPGTRLTVT.

The chain combines TRBV29-1 with TRBJ2-1; the D call of TRBD1 rests on TCRdb alone, since no DNA is present to check it. CDR1 SQVTM and CDR2 ANQGSEA come from the germline V gene. The length of the CDR3 is 19 residues. Here the CDR3 reads CSAIYPTGGSDYSYNEQFF.

The chain is built from TRBV20-1 and TRBJ1-1; there is no DNA to check the TCRdb D call of TRBD1. Per the germline V gene, CDR1 is DFQATT and CDR2 is SNEGSKA (reference sequence). The CDR3 contains 13 residues. CDR3 loop: CSPAGTENTEAFF.

The chain carries TRBV20-1 and TRBJ2-5; TCRdb outputs TRBD1, but without DNA this stays unchecked. Germline V lookup: CDR1 DFQATT, CDR2 SNEGSKA (reference sequence). This CDR3 comprises 11 residues. This CDR3 reads CSARQGETQYF.